A selection of T cell receptor beta chains follows, all from one sample in a study of blood T cell repertoires in COVID-19. Profiled with immunoSEQ multiplex PCR; TCRdb holds only in-frame clones, not every one. This sample has 150,000 to 180,000 clones; 75% to 85% occur once, and the top ten carry under 0.75%. The specimen was peripheral blood. These receptors originate from a man in his 60s with acute or convalescent COVID-19. Each CDR3 is given with its conserved first and last residue. A D gene is named only where the DNA matches it firmly. The listing skips clone size in some rows; elsewhere it reads once, few, many or a size class.

TRBV2,TRBJ1-2,NA,NA,TGTGCCAGCAGTGAGGAGGGCCGCCTCAATGGCTACACCTTC,CASSEEGRLNGYTF
TRBV7-2,TRBJ2-5,TRBD2,NA,TGTGCCAGCAGCTCTAGCGGTGTAGAAGAGACCCAGTACTTC,CASSSSGVEETQYF
TRBV9,TRBJ2-5,NA,NA,TGTGCCAGCACCCCAGGGCCTCTCCAAGAGACCCAGTACTTC,CASTPGPLQETQYF
TRBV9,TRBJ2-7,TRBD1,NA,TGTGCCAGCAGCCTCGACAGGGCCGACGAGCAGTACTTC,CASSLDRADEQYF
TRBV30,TRBJ1-6,NA,NA,TGTGCCTGGAGTGGCCGGAGCTCCTATAATTCACCCCTCCACTTT,CAWSGRSSYNSPLHF
TRBV20-1,TRBJ1-2,NA,once,TGCAGTGCTGTCCAATACAATGGCTACACCTTC,CSAVQYNGYTF
TRBV4-1,TRBJ2-1,TRBD2,NA,TGCGCCAGCAGCCAAGATACGGCGGGGGGGAGGAATGAGCAGTTCTTC,CASSQDTAGGRNEQFF
TRBV28,TRBJ2-7,NA,NA,TGTGCCAGCAGCCCGAACGACAGTCCCTACATTGAGCAGTACTTC,CASSPNDSPYIEQYF
TRBV4-3,TRBJ1-6,NA,NA,TGCGCCAGCAGCCAAGATCTGGAGCAGGGTCAACTTTATTCACCCCTCCACTTT,CASSQDLEQGQLYSPLHF
TRBV19,TRBJ2-3,NA,NA,TGTGCCAGTAGTATTCGTGTCACTAGCACAGATACGCAGTATTTT,CASSIRVTSTDTQYF
TRBV5-4,TRBJ2-6,NA,NA,TGTGCCAGCAGCATTGGACAGATCTCTGGGGCCAACGTCCTGACTTTC,CASSIGQISGANVLTF
TRBV6-6,TRBJ2-6,NA,NA,TGTGCCAGCAGTCTCTACTCAGCAGTCGGGGGTCGCGTTGGGGCCAACGTCCTGACTTTC,CASSLYSAVGGRVGANVLTF
TRBV7-2,TRBJ2-2,NA,NA,TGTGCCAGCAGCTTATGGGGGCAGGTAACCGGGGAGCTGTTTTTT,CASSLWGQVTGELFF
TRBV18,TRBJ2-5,TRBD2,NA,TGTGCCAGCTCACCACGGCGGGAGCTCGAGACCCAGTACTTC,CASSPRRELETQYF
TRBV5-4,TRBJ2-7,TRBD2,NA,TGTGCCAGCAGACTAGCGGGGGGGCCGTCTGAGCAGTACTTC,CASRLAGGPSEQYF
TRBV18,TRBJ1-6,TRBD1,NA,TGTGCCAGCTCACAGGGGGCAAATTCACCCCTCCACTTT,CASSQGANSPLHF
TRBV5-5,TRBJ2-1,NA,NA,TGTGCCAGCAGCTCCTCTGTGGAGCAGTTCTTC,CASSSSVEQFF
TRBV19,TRBJ2-1,TRBD2,NA,TGTGCCAGTAGTATAGGGGTGCTAGCGGGAATTACAAATGAGCAGTTCTTC,CASSIGVLAGITNEQFF
TRBV11-1,TRBJ1-2,NA,NA,TGTGCCAGCAGCGCCGGGTTTCGTGGCTACACCTTC,CASSAGFRGYTF
TRBV19,TRBJ2-3,TRBD2,NA,TGTGCCAGTAGTTGGAGGGGGCGACTAGCGGGGAGGGCTAGCACAGATACGCAGTATTTT,CASSWRGRLAGRASTDTQYF
TRBV9,TRBJ1-3,NA,NA,TGTGCCAGCAGCGTAGACCCAGGATCTAACTCTGGAAACACCATATATTTT,CASSVDPGSNSGNTIYF
TRBV9,TRBJ2-7,NA,NA,TGTGCCAGCAGCGGAGCAGGGGAGCTGGGGTACGAGCAGTACTTC,CASSGAGELGYEQYF
TRBV7-2,TRBJ2-7,NA,once,TGTGCCAGCAGCTTGTCTGCGACTAGGGGCGAGCAGTACTTC,CASSLSATRGEQYF
TRBV24-1,TRBJ2-3,TRBD1,NA,TGTGCCACCAGCCTCGGACAGGGCCGCACAGATACGCAGTATTTT,CATSLGQGRTDTQYF
TRBV5-5,TRBJ2-1,TRBD1,NA,TGTGCCAGCAGCCCGGGACAGGGGCCCATTGGGCAGTTCTTC,CASSPGQGPIGQFF
TRBV12-3/TRBV12-4,TRBJ2-3,NA,NA,TGTGCCAGCAGCCGACTCCTAGCTCAAGCGCAGTATTTT,CASSRLLAQAQYF
TRBV28,TRBJ2-1,TRBD2,NA,TGTGCCAGCAGAGGGACTAGCGGGGGGACAGGAAATGAGCAGTTCTTC,CASRGTSGGTGNEQFF
TRBV21-1,TRBJ1-1,NA,few,TGTGCCAGCAGCAAAGTGTCTAGGCGTGGGGCTTTCTTT,CASSKVSRRGAFF
TRBV6-2/TRBV6-3,TRBJ2-5,TRBD2,NA,TGTGCCAGCACCCCTAGCGGGGGGGCCTCGGAGACCCAGTACTTC,CASTPSGGASETQYF
TRBV11-2,TRBJ2-7,TRBD2,once,TGTGCCAGCAGCCCACGCGGTAGCGGGGGTCCCGAGCAGTACTTC,CASSPRGSGGPEQYF
TRBV9,TRBJ1-3,NA,NA,TGTGCCAGCAGCGTAGAAGGCGCCGGGGGAGCCACCATATATTTT,CASSVEGAGGATIYF
TRBV6-5,TRBJ2-7,NA,NA,TGTGCCAGCAGGCACGACAGGGGAGGGGGTAGGGAGCAGTACTTC,CASRHDRGGGREQYF
TRBV11-2,TRBJ2-5,NA,NA,TGTGCCAGCAGTGAGGGCCGCGGGGTGATCCAGTACTTC,CASSEGRGVIQYF
TRBV4-2,TRBJ2-3,NA,NA,TGTGCCAGCAGAAGGGAGGAAGGGGCGGATACGCAGTATTTT,CASRREEGADTQYF
TRBV5-5,TRBJ2-7,TRBD1,few,TGTGCCAGCAGCTTGGCCTGGACAGGGGGAGGGAGCGAGCAGTACTTC,CASSLAWTGGGSEQYF
TRBV18,TRBJ1-6,TRBD1,NA,TGTGCCAGCTCCCTGGGACAGGGGTATTCACCCCTCCACTTT,CASSLGQGYSPLHF
TRBV7-2,TRBJ2-2,NA,once,TGTGCCAGCAGATTCGCGGACACCGGGGAGCTGTTTTTT,CASRFADTGELFF
TRBV29-1,TRBJ1-4,TRBD1,few,TGCAGCGTTGAAGGGACAGGGATAGATGAAAAACTGTTTTTT,CSVEGTGIDEKLFF
TRBV5-1,TRBJ2-3,NA,NA,TGCGCCAGCAGCTTGGCCCCCCGGAGCACAGATACGCAGTATTTT,CASSLAPRSTDTQYF
TRBV28,TRBJ2-1,NA,NA,TGTGCCAGCAGTTGGAGAAATGAGCAGTTCTTC,CASSWRNEQFF
TRBV6-5,TRBJ2-7,TRBD2,once,TGTGCCAGCAGTTTAACCGGGACTAGGTACGAGCAGTACTTC,CASSLTGTRYEQYF
TRBV20-1,TRBJ1-3,NA,few,TGCAGTGCTAGTGGCCATCTGAGTCCTGGAAACACCATATATTTT,CSASGHLSPGNTIYF
TRBV2,TRBJ1-5,TRBD1,NA,TGTGCCAGCAGTCTATCAGGGGGGTCCAATCAGCCCCAGCATTTT,CASSLSGGSNQPQHF